What follows describes a single T cell receptor (beta chain). The antigen is unknown. Produced via immunoSEQ multiplex PCR; TCRdb's table is partial and in-frame only. The sample yields approximately 20,000 clones, more than 70% seen once. The data are from a study of OX40 agonist ivuxolimab in advanced cancers. Turning to the study itself: The study treated patients with ivuxolimab, an agonistic anti-OX40 (CD134) antibody. Partial responses occurred in Three dose-escalation patients, one with hepatocellular carcinoma and two with cutaneous melanoma.

Study-wide findings and caveats: Partial responders dosed at 0.1-3.0 mg/kg displayed clonal expansion ranking among the lowest.

Deletions cut 4 bases from V and 10 bases from J, with 20 bases between. Germline V gives CDR1 SGHTA, CDR2 FQGNSA. The CDR3 sequence is 15 residues long. The rearrangement links TRBV7-2 to TRBJ2-1, with D possibly being TRBD1 (6 bases). The receptor's source is an adult with an advanced solid tumor such as melanoma, head and neck, liver or kidney cancer. The sequences come from CD4+ or CD8+ T cells sorted from blood, collected in a trial of the OX40 agonist ivuxolimab. The chain's CDR3 is CASSSRQVGGREQFF. DNA for the CDR3: TGTGCCAGCAGCTCCCGACAGGTTGGGGGTCGGGAGCAGTTCTTC.